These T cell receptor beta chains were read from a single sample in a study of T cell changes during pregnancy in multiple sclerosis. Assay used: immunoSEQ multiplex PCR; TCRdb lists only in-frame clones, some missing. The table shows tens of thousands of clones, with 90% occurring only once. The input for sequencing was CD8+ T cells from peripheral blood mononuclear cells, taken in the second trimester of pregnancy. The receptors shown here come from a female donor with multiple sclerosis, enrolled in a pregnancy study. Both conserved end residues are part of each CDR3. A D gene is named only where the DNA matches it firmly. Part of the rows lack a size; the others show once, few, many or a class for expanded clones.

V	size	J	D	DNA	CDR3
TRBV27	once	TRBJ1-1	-	TGTGCCAGCAGTTTAATAGGGGCGAACACTGAAGCTTTCTTT	CASSLIGANTEAFF
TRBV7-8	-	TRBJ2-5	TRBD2	TGTGCCAGCAGCTCCCCTAGCGGGAGGGCCCGGGAGACCCAGTACTTC	CASSSPSGRARETQYF
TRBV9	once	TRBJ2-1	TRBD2	TGTGCCAGCAGCGTAGGAAGCGGGAGGGCCCAATTTTACAATGAGCAGTTCTTC	CASSVGSGRAQFYNEQFF
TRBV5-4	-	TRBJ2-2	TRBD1	TGTGCCAGCAGCCGGGACAGAAACACCGGGGAGCTGTTTTTT	CASSRDRNTGELFF
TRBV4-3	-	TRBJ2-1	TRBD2	TGCGCCAGCAGCAAGGCTAGCGGCAACTCCTACAATGAGCAGTTCTTC	CASSKASGNSYNEQFF
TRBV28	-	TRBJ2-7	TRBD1	TGTGCCAGCACCAGGGGGATCTTGGGGTACTTC	CASTRGILGYF
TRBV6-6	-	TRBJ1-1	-	TGTGCCAGCACCTCGGTACAGGGATACACTGAAGCTTTCTTT	CASTSVQGYTEAFF
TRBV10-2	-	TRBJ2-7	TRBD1	TGCGCCAGCAGTTCGGGACAGGGCTTCTACGAGCAGTACTTC	CASSSGQGFYEQYF
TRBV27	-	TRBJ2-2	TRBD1	TGTGCCAGCAGTTGGGGGACAGGGGCGATCACCGGGGAGCTGTTTTTT	CASSWGTGAITGELFF
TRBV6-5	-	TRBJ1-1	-	TGTGCCAGCGACACAATTGGGGGGACCACTGAAGCTTTCTTT	CASDTIGGTTEAFF
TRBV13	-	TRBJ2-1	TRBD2	TGTGCCAGCAGCTTAGGAATTAGCGGGAGCCACAATGAGCAGTTCTTC	CASSLGISGSHNEQFF
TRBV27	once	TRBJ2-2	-	TGTGCCAGCAGTCCCTTGACCGGGGAGCTGTTTTTT	CASSPLTGELFF
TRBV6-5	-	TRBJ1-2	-	TGTGCCAGCAGCGACATCTATGGCTACACCTTC	CASSDIYGYTF
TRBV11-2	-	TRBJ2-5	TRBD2	TGTGCCAGCAGCTTATATCAGGGACTAGCGGGAGTTGGAGAGACCCAGTACTTC	CASSLYQGLAGVGETQYF
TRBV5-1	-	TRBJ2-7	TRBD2	TGCGCCAGCAGCCCCAGCCTAAGCGGGAGGCCGGGGATATACGAGCAGTACTTC	CASSPSLSGRPGIYEQYF
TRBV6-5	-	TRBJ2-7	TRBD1	TGTGCCAGCAGTTGGGACAGGGGGCAAGGCGAGCAGTACTTC	CASSWDRGQGEQYF
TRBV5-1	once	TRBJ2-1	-	TGCGCCAGCGGTTCGGACGGGAGAGAATACAATGAGCAGTTCTTC	CASGSDGREYNEQFF
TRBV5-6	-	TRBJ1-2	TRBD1	TGTGCCAGCAGCCGGTTACAGGGGGACGGCTACACCTTC	CASSRLQGDGYTF
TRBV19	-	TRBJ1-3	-	TGTGCCAGTACCCCCTTGTGGGGCAACACCATATATTTT	CASTPLWGNTIYF
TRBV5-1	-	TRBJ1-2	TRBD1	TGCGCCAGCAGCAAACCCACAGGGGCTGGCGGCTACACCTTC	CASSKPTGAGGYTF
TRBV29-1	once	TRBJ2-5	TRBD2	TGCAGCGTGGGGACTACCTTTCAAGAGACCCAGTACTTC	CSVGTTFQETQYF
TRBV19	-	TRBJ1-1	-	TGTGCCAGTAGTATTAACCGCGGCGGCGGTGCTGAAGCTTTCTTT	CASSINRGGGAEAFF
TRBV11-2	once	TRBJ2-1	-	TGTGCCAGCAGCTTAGTCGAGGGTAATGAGCAGTTCTTC	CASSLVEGNEQFF
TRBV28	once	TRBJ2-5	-	TGTGCCAGCAGTTTCCTTGGGGAAGGGGACCAAGAGACCCAGTACTTC	CASSFLGEGDQETQYF